These 23 T cell receptor beta chains originate from one sample sequenced in a study of brain T cells in children with intractable seizures. Time point denoted: blood from clinic visit 5 months post-surgery; TSC patient then seizure free. This table comes from immunoSEQ multiplex PCR, and its TCRdb copy is limited to in-frame clones, with some not included. Of hundreds of thousands of clones in the sample, roughly 93% were seen once. This specimen consisted of peripheral blood, obtained roughly 5 months after surgery. These receptors all stem from a boy younger than two with tuberous sclerosis and intractable seizures.

The CDR3 protein is CSAIEGGQYF. The CDR3, as DNA: TGCAGTGCTATTGAGGGGGGACAGTATTTT. The genes are TRBV20-1 and TRBJ2-3, with D possibly being TRBD1 or TRBD2 (6 bases each). The CDR3 has 10 amino acids. Germline V gene lookup returns CDR1 DFQATT and CDR2 SNEGSKA (reference sequence). Trimming took 4 bases from V and 12 from J, leaving 11 bases between them.

The chain combines TRBV11-3 with TRBJ2-1; possibly TRBD2 for D (6 bases). V shed 4 bases and J shed 0 bases, with 7 bases lying between them. This CDR3 comprises 14 residues. Per the germline V gene, CDR1 is SGHNT and CDR2 is YENEEA. The CDR3 DNA sequence: TGTGCCAGCAGCTCGGGAGCCTCCTACAATGAGCAGTTCTTC. This codes for CASSSGASYNEQFF.

The genes are TRBV5-5 and TRBJ1-1; D ambiguous. Trimming took 1 base from V and 4 from J, leaving 14 bases between them. The CDR3 contains 15 residues. CDR1 SGHKS and CDR2 YYEKEE come from the germline V gene (reference sequence). In DNA form, the CDR3 reads TGTGCCAGCAGCTTGTTGGAAACCGCCGGCACTGAAGCTTTCTTT. Residues: CASSLLETAGTEAFF.

The sample holds one count of this clone. This sequence joins TRBV5-1 and TRBJ2-7; TRBD2 might be the D (6 bases). V gave up 4 bases and J gave up 2 bases, with 13 bases separating them. The CDR3 is made up of 14 amino acids. Per germline, CDR1 SGHRS and CDR2 YFSETQ. The DNA for the CDR3 is TGCGCCAGCAGCATCGGGACTTATGCCTACGAGCAGTACTTC. Protein: CASSIGTYAYEQYF.

This chain links TRBV19 with TRBJ1-5; possibly TRBD1 for D (6 bases). The V gene lost 7 bases and the J gene lost 6 bases, with 16 bases spanning the gap. The V gene's germline CDR1 is LNHDA and CDR2 SQIVND (reference sequence). The CDR3 loop spans 14 amino acids. The CDR3 protein is CASTNRDGGQPQHF. CDR3 nucleotides: TGTGCCAGTACCAACAGGGACGGAGGTCAGCCCCAGCATTTT.

The chain is built from TRBV7-9 and TRBJ2-5; the D gene is possibly TRBD2 (7 bases). The V and J ends lost 1 base and 5 bases respectively, with 17 bases between them. Germline V CDR1 and CDR2: SEHNR, FQNEAQ (reference sequence). This CDR3 comprises 16 residues. CDR3 amino acids: CASSLERGGRSETQYF. The CDR3 DNA is TGTGCCAGCAGCTTAGAGAGGGGGGGCCGGTCGGAGACCCAGTACTTC.

The chain carries TRBV10-3 and TRBJ2-2; D is possibly TRBD1 (5 bases). Germline CDR1 and CDR2: ENHRY and SYGVKD. CDR3 length: 13 residues. Trimming took 10 bases from V and 2 from J, leaving 11 bases between them. CDR3 sequence (DNA): TGTGCCACCCGACAGTTAAACACCGGGGAGCTGTTTTTT. It translates to CATRQLNTGELFF.

V is TRBV7-9 and J is TRBJ2-1, with TRBD2 matching 9 bases. There are 16 residues in the CDR3. From germline, CDR1 is SEHNR and CDR2 FQNEAQ (reference sequence). Trimming at V came to 4 bases and at J to 3 bases, leaving 7 bases not matched to a gene. CDR3 amino acids: CASSSRTSEGYNEQFF. CDR3 DNA: TGTGCCAGCAGCTCAAGGACTAGCGAAGGCTACAATGAGCAGTTCTTC.

This chain links TRBV6-5 with TRBJ1-2; possibly TRBD1 for D (6 bases). Trimming stripped 5 bases from V and 2 bases from J, with 12 bases between. Per the germline V gene, CDR1 is MNHEY and CDR2 is SVGAGI. The CDR3 loop spans 14 amino acids. This CDR3 is CASSRDTRNYGYTF. CDR3 sequence (DNA): TGTGCCAGCAGTCGGGACACCCGAAACTATGGCTACACCTTC.

The chain uses TRBV4-1 and TRBJ1-2; D is unresolved. CDR1 is MGHRA, CDR2 YSYEKL, per germline. The CDR3 covers 15 residues. V lost 1 base, J lost 3 bases, and 12 bases lay in between. The CDR3 region has the DNA TGCGCCAGCAGCCAAGGCCCGGAGGGTTACTATGGCTACACCTTC. Translating it yields CASSQGPEGYYGYTF.

This clone was picked up one time. The V call is TRBV27, the J call TRBJ2-5; D remains unclear. Between the trimmed V and J ends, which lost 2 bases and 0 bases, there was a span of 10 bases. Germline V gives CDR1 MNHEY, CDR2 SMNVEV (reference sequence). The CDR3 spans 15 residues. Here the CDR3 reads CASSLGGAYQETQYF. The DNA for the CDR3 is TGTGCCAGCAGTTTAGGCGGAGCGTACCAAGAGACCCAGTACTTC.

The genes are TRBV10-3 and TRBJ2-2, with D possibly being TRBD1 or TRBD2 (6 bases each). This CDR3 spans 19 amino acids. The germline V gene encodes CDR1 ENHRY and CDR2 SYGVKD. V was pared by 0 bases and J by 0 bases, with 17 bases between. CDR3 nucleotide sequence: TGTGCCATCAGTGAGTCGGGGGCGGGAAGAAACCCGAACACCGGGGAGCTGTTTTTT. This sequence encodes CAISESGAGRNPNTGELFF.

The V call is TRBV3-1 (or the pseudogene TRBV3-2), the J call TRBJ2-1, with D hard to call. The CDR3 extends over 12 amino acids. V lost 6 bases and J 5 bases, leaving 8 bases between the germline ends. From germline, CDR1 is LGHDT and CDR2 YNNKEL (reference sequence). Here the CDR3 reads CASRTRNNEQFF. CDR3 in DNA: TGTGCCAGCAGGACCAGAAACAATGAGCAGTTCTTC.

The rearrangement uses TRBV19 and TRBJ2-7; unclear D gene. V shed 0 bases and J shed 0 bases, with 6 bases lying between them. The CDR3 is 14 residues long. Germline loops: CDR1 LNHDA, CDR2 SQIVND (reference sequence). This chain's CDR3 is CASSIDWASYEQYF. DNA for the CDR3: TGTGCCAGTAGTATAGACTGGGCCTCCTACGAGCAGTACTTC.

This clone has just one count. The chain is built from TRBV11-2 and TRBJ2-1; tentatively, D is TRBD2 (6 bases). From germline, CDR1 is SGHAT and CDR2 FQNNGV. This CDR3 is built from 17 residues. The V end was cut by 5 bases, the J end by 0 bases, with 17 bases between. The CDR3 reads CASSLGAGLSSYNEQFF. The CDR3, as DNA: TGTGCCAGCAGCCTGGGAGCGGGTCTGAGCTCCTACAATGAGCAGTTCTTC.

The genes are TRBV4-1 and TRBJ2-5, with a possible D match to TRBD2 (6 bases). V dropped 0 bases and J dropped 5 bases, with 10 bases sitting between them. Germline assignment: CDR1 MGHRA and CDR2 YSYEKL. The CDR3 is made up of 14 amino acids. For the CDR3, the DNA is TGCGCCAGCAGCCAAGACCTAGCGTGGGAGACCCAGTACTTC. Residues: CASSQDLAWETQYF.

This clone was recorded only once. The chain couples TRBV4-1 to TRBJ1-5, with 8 nucleotides matching TRBD1. The CDR3 loop spans 16 amino acids. Unmatched junction bases numbered 11, after V lost 4 bases and J lost 6 bases. CDR1 is MGHRA, CDR2 YSYEKL, per germline. CDR3 sequence: CASSRGPTGEGQPQHF. Here the CDR3 DNA reads TGCGCCAGCAGCCGCGGCCCGACAGGGGAGGGTCAGCCCCAGCATTTT.

This clone was seen only a few times. The chain joins TRBV27 to TRBJ1-5; possibly TRBD1 for D (5 bases). CDR1 and CDR2 (germline): MNHEY, SMNVEV (reference sequence). The CDR3 sequence is 14 residues long. Between the trimmed V and J ends, which lost 5 bases and 4 bases, there was a span of 12 bases. CDR3 in amino acids: CASSPREGNQPQHF. The CDR3, as DNA: TGTGCCAGCAGTCCCAGGGAGGGGAATCAGCCCCAGCATTTT.

The genes are TRBV19 and TRBJ1-1; no firm D call. Trimming shortened V by 3 bases and J by 0 bases, and 11 bases separated the two germline ends. The CDR3 sequence is 15 residues long. Germline CDR1 is LNHDA and CDR2 is SQIVND (reference sequence). The CDR3 region is CASSMREVLNTEAFF. The CDR3 DNA follows: TGTGCCAGTAGTATGCGGGAAGTCCTGAACACTGAAGCTTTCTTT. The whole variable domain, remainder taken from reference TRBV19 and TRBJ1-1, is DGGITQSPKYLFRKEGQNVTLSCEQNLNHDAMYWYRQDPGQGLRLIYYSQIVNDFQKGDIAEGYSVSREKKESFPLTVTSAQKNPTAFYLCASSMREVLNTEAFFGQGTRLTVV.

The chain combines TRBV18 with TRBJ2-7; 9 positions match TRBD1. V shed 5 bases and J 1 base; nucleotides not matched to a gene: 3. The germline V gene encodes CDR1 KGHSH and CDR2 LQKENI. The length of the CDR3 is 14 residues. CDR3 residues: CASSVGTGSYEQYF. The CDR3, as DNA: TGTGCCAGCTCAGTGGGGACAGGGTCCTACGAGCAGTACTTC.

Notes on this clone: The sample has other DNA sequences that encode this CDR3 too. The chain carries TRBV2 and TRBJ1-1; D call uncertain. The germline CDR1 and CDR2 sequences are SNHLY and FYNNEI. The CDR3 contains 11 residues. Trimming took off 6 bases at V and 5 bases at J, with 7 bases between the two ends. This CDR3 is CASRDGTEAFF. DNA of the CDR3: TGTGCCAGCAGGGATGGTACTGAAGCTTTCTTT.

The chain recombines TRBV24-1 with TRBJ2-5; D tentatively fits TRBD1 or TRBD2 (5 bases each). The CDR3 covers 16 residues. The germline V gene has CDR1 KGHDR and CDR2 SFDVKD. The V end lost 7 bases, the J end lost 0 bases, and 17 bases lay between the germline ends. The CDR3 bases are TGTGCCACCAGGGGGGTCGGGCGCGGGTACCAAGAGACCCAGTACTTC. It is translated as CATRGVGRGYQETQYF.

This chain links TRBV14 with TRBJ1-2, with D maybe TRBD1 (6 bases). The V end was cut by 0 bases, the J end by 1 base, with 9 bases between. This CDR3 has 15 amino acids. Germline CDR1 reads SGHDN; CDR2 reads FVKESK. The CDR3 DNA reads TGTGCCAGCAGCCAAGATGCAGGGGATAACTATGGCTACACCTTC. This codes for CASSQDAGDNYGYTF.